This record looks at one T cell receptor beta chain sequence and its context. What it recognizes is unknown. This entry belongs to a study of CD8 T cells in ankylosing spondylitis. The study, taken as a whole, reports: Matched ankylosing spondylitis synovial fluid reportedly contained a significantly enriched population of disease-linked clones. Seemingly characteristic of ankylosing spondylitis blood was a TCR beta motif consisting of eight highly homologous variants. Certain motif variants had earlier appeared in reactive arthritis synovial fluid and blood.

Making use of molecular barcodes, quantitative 5'-RACE generated TCR beta libraries. TCRdb re-called the 5' RACE reads through MiXCR, storing one row per CDR3 protein. The sample has about 240,000 distinct CDR3 sequences; 20% to 30% are singletons. The CDR3 runs 13 residues. CDR1 and CDR2 (germline): MDHEN, SYDVKM. V lost 2 bases, J lost 8 bases, and 11 bases lay in between. The sample comprised blood, either unsorted or a sorted T cell fraction (not recorded which). This rearrangement joins TRBV28 to TRBJ2-3; D is perhaps TRBD1 (5 bases). The clonotype originates from a male donor with ankylosing spondylitis or in good health (not recorded which). The chain's CDR3 is CASSLVSGITQYF. The CDR3 nucleotides read TGTGCCAGCAGTTTAGTTTCAGGGATTACGCAGTATTTT.